Each of the 32 T cell receptor beta chains below was sequenced from the same sample in a study of cytomegalovirus exposure and HLA in healthy donors. The PCR employed 60 Vbeta primers together with 13 Jbeta primers. TCRdb keeps only in-frame clones here, not all; method: immunoSEQ multiplex PCR. Of over 70,000 clones listed, about 80% were seen once; the top ten hold 1.2% to 1.5%. Sequencing was performed on PBMCs. Receptor source: a male donor in good health and CMV-seronegative.

The rearrangement links TRBV28 to TRBJ2-3; the D is unclear. Per germline, CDR1 MDHEN and CDR2 SYDVKM. The CDR3 length is 14 residues. Trimming left V 2 bases short and J 5 bases short, with 11 bases between. CDR3 nucleotide sequence: TGTGCCAGCAGTTTAAATTTCCCCGGAGATACGCAGTATTTT. Translation: CASSLNFPGDTQYF.

This chain connects TRBV5-1 to TRBJ1-1; D ambiguous. Trimming took 4 bases from V and 1 from J, leaving 20 bases between them. Germline CDR1 SGHRS, CDR2 YFSETQ. The length of the CDR3 is 17 residues. The DNA of the CDR3 is TGCGCCAGCAGCCCAGGCCCCCAACAGTCTCGGAACACTGAAGCTTTCTTT. It specifies CASSPGPQQSRNTEAFF.

A single count supports this clone. V usage is TRBV11-2 and J usage is TRBJ1-4; weak D call: TRBD1 (5 bases). The CDR3 length is 14 residues. V was shortened by 1 base and J by 8 bases, with 11 bases between the two germline ends. The germline V gene has CDR1 SGHAT and CDR2 FQNNGV. This CDR3 is CASSLGVREEKLFF. CDR3 nucleotides: TGTGCCAGCAGCTTAGGAGTCAGGGAAGAAAAACTGTTTTTT.

This chain connects TRBV18 to TRBJ2-1; a possible D gene is TRBD2 (6 bases). The CDR3 covers 15 residues. Looked up from germline, CDR1 is KGHSH and CDR2 is LQKENI. V lost 3 bases and J lost 0, with 9 bases in between. CDR3 residues: CASSPGGSSYNEQFF. CDR3 nucleotide sequence: TGTGCCAGCTCACCGGGGGGTAGCTCCTACAATGAGCAGTTCTTC.

This sequence joins TRBV4-3 and TRBJ2-7; D is perhaps TRBD2 (7 bases). Germline V gene data show CDR1 as LGHNA and CDR2 as YSLEER. V lost 1 base and J lost 2, with 12 bases in between. CDR3 length equals 15 residues. This CDR3 is CASSQARGPPYEQYF. In DNA, the CDR3 is TGCGCCAGCAGCCAAGCGCGGGGGCCCCCCTACGAGCAGTACTTC.

This clone occurred a few times. The rearrangement uses TRBV30 and TRBJ1-1; 7 bases are shared with TRBD1. Per the germline V gene, CDR1 is GTSNPN and CDR2 is SVGIG (reference sequence). The CDR3 length is 13 residues. Trimming cost V 1 base and J 6 bases; bases outside gene matches: 5. For the CDR3, the DNA is TGTGCCTGGAGTGAGGGGGCGGTGGCTGAAGCTTTCTTT. Its protein product is CAWSEGAVAEAFF. Full variable domain (rest looked up from reference TRBV30 and TRBJ1-1): SQTIHQWPATLVQPVGSPLSLECTVEGTSNPNLYWYRQAAGRGLQLLFYSVGIGQISSEVPQNLSASRPQDRQFILSSKKLLLSDSGFYLCAWSEGAVAEAFFGQGTRLTVV.

The table lists this clone with a count of one. The rearrangement joins TRBV7-9 to TRBJ1-4, with 10 bases lining up with TRBD1. V shed 5 bases, J shed 1 base, and the junction held 4 bases outside the gene matches. CDR3 size: 16 residues. CDR1 and CDR2 from the germline V gene are SEHNR and FQNEAQ (reference sequence). In DNA form, the CDR3 reads TGTGCCAGCAGCCCCCGGGACAGGGGAACTAATGAAAAACTGTTTTTT. It yields the protein CASSPRDRGTNEKLFF.

This chain uses TRBV30 with TRBJ1-5, with D perhaps TRBD1 (5 bases). Germline-derived CDR1 and CDR2 are GTSNPN and SVGIG (reference sequence). Deletions cut 1 base from V and 5 bases from J, with 9 bases between. The CDR3 length is 13 residues. This CDR3 reads CAWSGRVDQPQHF. Here the CDR3 DNA reads TGTGCCTGGAGTGGCAGGGTCGATCAGCCCCAGCATTTT. Drawing the rest from reference TRBV30 and TRBJ1-5, the complete variable domain is SQTIHQWPATLVQPVGSPLSLECTVEGTSNPNLYWYRQAAGRGLQLLFYSVGIGQISSEVPQNLSASRPQDRQFILSSKKLLLSDSGFYLCAWSGRVDQPQHFGDGTRLSIL.

CDR3 sequence reads: CASSKQGFSSYEQYF. The CDR3 DNA follows: TGTGCCAGCAGCAAACAGGGGTTTAGCTCCTACGAGCAGTACTTC. The J gene is TRBJ2-7, the V gene TRBV7-2, with 7 positions matching TRBD1. V dropped 5 bases and J dropped 0; count of bases not matched to a gene: 7. CDR1 is SGHTA, CDR2 FQGNSA, per germline. This CDR3 is built from 15 residues. Full variable domain (outside the CDR3, taken from reference TRBV7-2 and TRBJ2-7): GAGVSQSPSNKVTEKGKDVELRCDPISGHTALYWYRQSLGQGLEFLIYFQGNSAPDKSGLPSDRFSAERTGGSVSTLTIQRTQQEDSAVYLCASSKQGFSSYEQYFGPGTRLTVT.

The chain carries TRBV6-6 and TRBJ1-6, with TRBD1 identical over 11 bases. The trim removed 5 bases at V and 9 bases at J, leaving 3 bases unmatched. Per the germline V gene, CDR1 is MNHNY and CDR2 is SVGAGI (reference sequence). This CDR3 contains 14 residues. The CDR3 here is CASSDGQGASPLHF. In DNA form, the CDR3 reads TGTGCCAGCAGTGACGGACAGGGGGCTTCACCCCTCCACTTT.

This chain links TRBV9 with TRBJ1-3; tentatively, D is TRBD1 (5 bases). The V end lost 0 bases, the J end lost 0 bases, and 10 bases lay between the germline ends. Germline values: CDR1 SGDLS, CDR2 YYNGEE. This CDR3 spans 16 amino acids. CDR3 protein: CASSVAPDTSGNTIYF. The CDR3 DNA reads as TGTGCCAGCAGCGTAGCCCCGGACACCTCTGGAAACACCATATATTTT.

The V call is TRBV19, the J call TRBJ2-7, with D perhaps TRBD1 (5 bases). The CDR3 is 13 residues long. CDR1 is LNHDA and CDR2 is SQIVND in the germline V gene (reference sequence). The V gene lost 6 bases and the J gene lost 3 bases, with 12 bases spanning the gap. This CDR3 is CASSSQGFYEQYF. DNA of the CDR3: TGTGCCAGTAGCTCCCAGGGTTTCTACGAGCAGTACTTC.

This clone showed up just a few times. The V and J genes are TRBV6-5 and TRBJ2-3, with 7 nucleotides matching TRBD2. The CDR3 has 15 residues. CDR1 is MNHEY, CDR2 SVGAGI, per germline. J gave up 6 bases and V 0 bases, and 6 bases lay outside the gene matches. In DNA, the CDR3 is TGTGCCAGCAGTTACTCGAACGGGGAGGGGGATACGCAGTATTTT. Translating it yields CASSYSNGEGDTQYF.

This chain connects TRBV6-6 to TRBJ2-3; 10 bases are a match to TRBD2. The CDR3 sequence is 16 residues long. Losses at the gene ends were 7 bases for V and 2 bases for J; bases not matched to a gene: 9. Germline V gene data show CDR1 as MNHNY and CDR2 as SVGAGI (reference sequence). The CDR3 spells CASNPTSGAFTDTQYF. CDR3 bases: TGTGCCAGCAATCCTACTAGCGGGGCCTTCACAGATACGCAGTATTTT.

This chain joins TRBV29-1 and TRBJ2-3; D possibly corresponds to TRBD1 (6 bases). V was clipped by 3 bases and J by 4 bases, with 11 bases between them. This CDR3 has 13 residues. CDR1 and CDR2 from the germline V gene are SQVTM and ANQGSEA. The CDR3 protein is CSVDRGLADTQYF. The CDR3 coding sequence is TGCAGCGTTGACAGGGGTTTGGCAGATACGCAGTATTTT.

The chain couples TRBV2 to TRBJ1-4, with D hard to call. The germline V gene encodes CDR1 SNHLY and CDR2 FYNNEI. The CDR3 has 15 residues. Trimming took off 7 bases at V and 0 bases at J, with 12 bases between the two ends. CDR3 amino acids: CASKRDGTTNEKLFF. The CDR3 bases are TGTGCCAGCAAGAGAGACGGGACAACTAATGAAAAACTGTTTTTT.

This chain joins TRBV5-1 and TRBJ2-7; perhaps TRBD1 as D (6 bases). Germline-derived CDR1 and CDR2 are SGHRS and YFSETQ. Trimming stripped 5 bases from V and 4 bases from J, with 19 bases between. The CDR3 is 15 amino acids. CDR3 protein: CASSTTGHPQYEQYF. The CDR3 DNA reads as TGCGCCAGCAGTACCACAGGGCATCCCCAATACGAGCAGTACTTC.

The chain carries TRBV12-5 and TRBJ1-3; D remains unclear. V was pared by 0 bases and J by 0 bases, with 21 bases between. The CDR3 has 20 residues. Germline V gives CDR1 LGHNT, CDR2 FRNRAP. The CDR3 protein is CASGLVVTEGKIPSGNTIYF. In DNA form, the CDR3 reads TGTGCTAGTGGTTTGGTAGTGACTGAAGGAAAGATCCCCTCTGGAAACACCATATATTTT.

This chain connects TRBV11-2 to TRBJ2-7; 7 positions agree with TRBD1. CDR3 length equals 14 residues. After removal of 5 bases from V and 7 bases from J, the junction contained 11 bases not matched to a gene. Germline CDR1 and CDR2: SGHAT and FQNNGV. CDR3 DNA: TGTGCCAGCAGCACACCGGGACAGAGAATTGAGCAGTACTTC. Its protein product is CASSTPGQRIEQYF.

The rearrangement joins TRBV28 to TRBJ1-5; 9 nucleotides line up with TRBD1. In germline, CDR1 is MDHEN, CDR2 SYDVKM. This CDR3 has 17 amino acids. J was trimmed by 5 bases and V by 3 bases; bases with no gene match: 11. The CDR3 is CASSFPPGQGVHQPQHF. CDR3 DNA sequence: TGTGCCAGCAGTTTCCCCCCGGGACAGGGAGTGCATCAGCCCCAGCATTTT.

This clone was counted only a few times. This sequence joins TRBV5-4 and TRBJ2-3; D is uncertain. This CDR3 is 14 amino acids long. Germline V gene sequence: CDR1 SGHNT, CDR2 YYREEE (reference sequence). Trimming removed 2 bases at V and 5 bases at J, with 12 bases between. CDR3 in amino acids: CASSLKALGDTQYF. The CDR3, as DNA: TGTGCCAGCAGCTTAAAAGCCCTAGGAGATACGCAGTATTTT. The variable domain in full, completed from reference TRBV5-4 and TRBJ2-3, reads ETGVTQSPTHLIKTRGQQVTLRCSSQSGHNTVSWYQQALGQGPQFIFQYYREEENGRGNFPPRFSGLQFPNYSSELNVNALELDDSALYLCASSLKALGDTQYFGPGTRLTVL.

The chain employs TRBV19 and TRBJ1-1; the D is unclear. CDR1 is LNHDA and CDR2 is SQIVND in the germline V gene (reference sequence). With 3 bases removed from V and 8 bases from J, the gap between germline ends came to 10 bases. CDR3 length: 12 residues. This chain's CDR3 is CASSIRDEEAFF. The CDR3 region has the DNA TGTGCCAGTAGTATCCGGGATGAAGAAGCTTTCTTT. Filled out from reference TRBV19 and TRBJ1-1, the complete variable domain reads DGGITQSPKYLFRKEGQNVTLSCEQNLNHDAMYWYRQDPGQGLRLIYYSQIVNDFQKGDIAEGYSVSREKKESFPLTVTSAQKNPTAFYLCASSIRDEEAFFGQGTRLTVV.

V gene TRBV28 combines with J gene TRBJ2-1; TRBD2 aligns across 10 bases. Losses at the gene ends were 6 bases for V and 10 bases for J; bases not matched to a gene: 12. Germline CDR1 MDHEN, CDR2 SYDVKM. This CDR3 has 15 residues. The CDR3 reads CASSLGLAALGEQFF. The DNA of the CDR3 is TGTGCCAGCAGCCTTGGACTAGCGGCCTTAGGGGAGCAGTTCTTC. Based on the CDR3 plus reference TRBV28 and TRBJ2-1, the full variable domain is DVKVTQSSRYLVKRTGEKVFLECVQDMDHENMFWYRQDPGLGLRLIYFSYDVKMKEKGDIPEGYSVSREKKERFSLILESASTNQTSMYLCASSLGLAALGEQFFGPGTRLTVL.

This chain connects TRBV19 to TRBJ1-5; possibly TRBD1 for D (6 bases). Trimming removed 3 bases from V and 0 bases from J, with 15 bases in between. Germline assignment: CDR1 LNHDA and CDR2 SQIVND (reference sequence). CDR3 length: 17 residues. The CDR3 spells CASSIRGTLDSNQPQHF. The CDR3 DNA is TGTGCCAGTAGTATTAGGGGGACGTTGGATAGCAATCAGCCCCAGCATTTT.

This clone appeared once. The chain joins TRBV9 to TRBJ1-3, with 11 bases fitting TRBD1. CDR3 length equals 15 residues. Germline-derived CDR1 and CDR2 are SGDLS and YYNGEE. V lost 4 bases to trimming and J lost 4 bases; unmatched junction nucleotides: 4. The CDR3: CASSWGQGVGNTIYF. CDR3 coding DNA: TGTGCCAGCAGCTGGGGACAGGGGGTCGGAAACACCATATATTTT.

The chain uses TRBV11-2 and TRBJ2-2, with 7 bases aligning to TRBD1. In germline, CDR1 is SGHAT, CDR2 FQNNGV. Trimming at V came to 0 bases and at J to 6 bases, leaving 10 bases not matched to a gene. There are 17 residues in the CDR3. CDR3 DNA sequence: TGTGCCAGCAGCTTAGAGACAGGGATCAGCCTGGCCGGGGAGCTGTTTTTT. This gives the protein CASSLETGISLAGELFF.

The chain couples TRBV5-1 to TRBJ1-2; a possible D gene is TRBD1 (6 bases). Germline-derived CDR1 and CDR2 are SGHRS and YFSETQ. Trimming took off 0 bases at V and 0 bases at J, with 9 bases between the two ends. The CDR3 spans 15 residues. The chain's CDR3 is CASSLGQVANYGYTF. The CDR3 DNA reads as TGCGCCAGCAGCTTGGGACAGGTAGCTAACTATGGCTACACCTTC.

The gene calls are TRBV5-8 and TRBJ1-2; D ambiguous. Germline CDR1 is SGHTS and CDR2 is YDEGEE. The CDR3 runs 13 residues. V dropped 3 bases and J dropped 3 bases, with 9 bases sitting between them. In DNA, the CDR3 is TGTGCCAGCAGCTACAGAATTGACTATGGCTACACCTTC. It specifies CASSYRIDYGYTF. The variable domain in full, completed from reference TRBV5-8 and TRBJ1-2, reads EAGVTQSPTHLIKTRGQQATLRCSPISGHTSVYWYQQALGLGLQFLLWYDEGEERNRGNFPPRFSGRQFPNYSSELNVNALELEDSALYLCASSYRIDYGYTFGSGTRLTVV.

This chain uses TRBV5-1 with TRBJ1-2, with 8 positions matching TRBD1. Germline trimming cut 0 bases from V and 4 bases from J; bases unmatched to any gene: 2. Germline V gene data show CDR1 as SGHRS and CDR2 as YFSETQ. This CDR3 is built from 14 residues. In DNA, the CDR3 is TGCGCCAGCAGCTTGGAAGGACAGGGCTATGGCTACACCTTC. It codes for CASSLEGQGYGYTF.

This sequence joins TRBV27 and TRBJ2-2, with TRBD1 identical over 7 bases. Germline CDR1 is MNHEY and CDR2 is SMNVEV (reference sequence). This CDR3 region has 15 residues. The ends lost 3 bases at V and 7 bases at J; junction bases unmatched: 8. This CDR3 is CASSFQTGYNGELFF. Written as DNA, the CDR3 is TGTGCCAGCAGTTTCCAGACAGGGTACAACGGGGAGCTGTTTTTT.

The chain uses TRBV27 and TRBJ2-7, with 8 bases fitting TRBD1. The CDR3 is made up of 14 amino acids. CDR1 MNHEY and CDR2 SMNVEV come from the germline V gene (reference sequence). Unmatched junction bases numbered 9, after V lost 7 bases and J lost 4 bases. Here the CDR3 DNA reads TGTGCCAGCATGGACGGACAGGGCTATTACGAGCAGTACTTC. Encoded protein: CASMDGQGYYEQYF.

For the CDR3, the DNA is TGCGCCAGCAGCTTGGTGAGGACAGGGGTTTTGGAGAACACCGGGGAGCTGTTTTTT. Its translation: CASSLVRTGVLENTGELFF. The V and J genes are TRBV5-1 and TRBJ2-2; 9 bases line up with TRBD1. The CDR3 spans 19 residues. V lost 0 bases to trimming and J lost 1 base; unmatched junction nucleotides: 10. CDR1 and CDR2 from the germline V gene are SGHRS and YFSETQ.